This entry concerns a single T cell receptor beta chain. Its antigen is unknown. CDR3 length: 17 residues. Trimming pared 2 bases from V and 8 bases from J, leaving 22 bases between. The germline CDR1 and CDR2 sequences are KGHSH and LQKENI. This entry comes from a study of OX40 agonist ivuxolimab in advanced cancers. Study information: The study enrolled dose-escalation patients with hepatocellular carcinoma, melanoma, renal cell or head and neck cancer. With a range of roughly 23 to 85, age averaged approximately 60 years, and 65% to 90% were male. General study results and limits: Some nonresponders additionally presented with little normalized T-cell clonal expansion. By week 6 at 0.1 to 3.0 mg/kg, blood CD4+ and CD8+ T cells had expanded clonally.

Data came from immunoSEQ multiplex PCR; TCRdb stores just in-frame clones and leaves some out. The table records 70,000 or so clones, over 75% of them present only once. The sequenced sample was CD4+ or CD8+ T cells sorted from blood, obtained in a trial of the OX40 agonist ivuxolimab. The origin of this receptor is an adult with an advanced solid tumor such as melanoma, head and neck, liver or kidney cancer. V and J are TRBV18 and TRBJ1-5; D remains ambiguous. CDR3 residues: CASSPGPISARVEPQHF. The CDR3 bases are TGTGCCAGCTCACCAGGACCTATATCAGCCCGCGTCGAGCCCCAGCATTTT.